Listed below are T cell receptor beta chains from one sample, sequenced in a study of T cells in Graves' hyperthyroidism and ophthalmopathy. MiXCR, run by TCRdb on the multiplex PCR reads, gives a single entry per CDR3 protein. Of a few hundred thousand distinct CDR3 sequences listed, around 21% were seen once; the top ten hold around 27%. The sample was blood. The receptors derive from a man between 18 and 29 years old with Graves' hyperthyroidism. Each CDR3 is given with its conserved first and last residue. The D gene is left open where the match is weak. Rows may omit the clone size; those that give it use once, few, many or a size class.

>TRBJ1-1|TRBV18|-|TRBD1
TGTGCCAGCTCACCACGCGGACAGGGCGATACTGAAGCTTTCTTT
CASSPRGQGDTEAFF
>TRBJ2-7|TRBV19|many|TRBD1
TGTGCCAGTAGTATGGCGGGACAGGCCTACGAGCAGTACTTC
CASSMAGQAYEQYF
>TRBJ2-1|TRBV9|few|-
TGTGCCAGCAGCCCCGAGGGGCTATCCTACAATGAGCAGTTCTTC
CASSPEGLSYNEQFF
>TRBJ2-7|TRBV9|few|TRBD1
TGTGCCAGCAGCGTTGGGACAGGCCCCTACGAGCAGTACTTC
CASSVGTGPYEQYF
>TRBJ1-2|TRBV6-5|many|-
TGTGCCAGCAGTTACTCCCAGTGGGATGGCTACACCTTC
CASSYSQWDGYTF
>TRBJ2-7|TRBV10-3|-|-
TGTGCCATCAGTGGGGAAAGGGGATCTGGCGACGAGCAGTACTTC
CAISGERGSGDEQYF
>TRBJ1-1|TRBV2|many|TRBD1
TGTGCCAGCAGGGGGGACAGGGGACTTTGGTCTGAAGCTTTCTTT
CASRGDRGLWSEAFF
>TRBJ2-7|TRBV4-3|-|TRBD1
TGCGCCAGCAGCCAAGTAAACAGGGGGCCCTACGAGCAGTACTTC
CASSQVNRGPYEQYF
>TRBJ1-1|TRBV12-3/TRBV12-4|many|-
TGTGCCAGCAGTTTTGGGATAGTCCCGAACACTGAAGCTTTCTTT
CASSFGIVPNTEAFF
>TRBJ1-3|TRBV2|few|-
TGTGCCAGCAGTGAACAGGGCGGCATCTCTGGAAACACCATATATTTT
CASSEQGGISGNTIYF
>TRBJ1-1|TRBV28|many|-
TGTGCCAGCAGTTTGCCCCGGGAGGGGGGAGGTTTTACTGAAGCTTTCTTT
CASSLPREGGGFTEAFF
>TRBJ1-1|TRBV20-1|-|-
TGCAGTGTTACGGACAGAGTAGAAGCTTTCTTT
CSVTDRVEAFF
>TRBJ2-7|TRBV4-1|-|-
TGCGCCAGCAGCCAAGGTCTCACTAGCTACGAGCAGTACTTC
CASSQGLTSYEQYF
>TRBJ1-1|TRBV4-1|-|-
TGCGCCAGCAGCCATGGGCAGGGCAACACTGAAGCTTTCTTT
CASSHGQGNTEAFF
>TRBJ2-2|TRBV12-3/TRBV12-4|-|-
TGTGCCAGCAGTTGGGGGGGGGACACCGGGGAGCTGCTTTTT
CASSWGGDTGELLF
>TRBJ2-7|TRBV12-3/TRBV12-4|few|TRBD1
TGTGCCAGCAGTTTAGTTCCAGGGGGCGGGCTAGAACGAGAGCAGTACTTC
CASSLVPGGGLEREQYF
>TRBJ2-5|TRBV20-1|many|-
TGCAGTGCTTTTCCCCTTGGTAGCGGCCAAGAGACCCAGTACTTC
CSAFPLGSGQETQYF
>TRBJ1-1|TRBV12-3/TRBV12-4|many|-
TGTGCCAGCAGTTTAAAGGAAGGCATCCTTTTAATGAACACTGAAGCTTTCTTT
CASSLKEGILLMNTEAFF
>TRBJ2-7|TRBV27|many|-
TGTGCCAGCAGTTTAAAGGGGGAGGGATCCTACGAGCAGTACTTC
CASSLKGEGSYEQYF
>TRBJ1-2|TRBV28|many|-
TGTGCCAGCAGCCCACGGGGCCGACCGAACTATGGCTACACCTTC
CASSPRGRPNYGYTF
>TRBJ2-7|TRBV7-6|many|TRBD1
TGTGCCAGCAGCTTAGACCCCGGGACAGGAGGTTACGAGCAGTACTTC
CASSLDPGTGGYEQYF
>TRBJ2-5|TRBV28|few|TRBD2
TGTGCCAGTAGCGGGAGGGCGGAAGAGACCCAGTACTTC
CASSGRAEETQYF
>TRBJ2-6|TRBV27|-|-
TGTGCCAGCAGTTTATCGGCTGGGCCTGGGGCCAACGTCCTGACTTTC
CASSLSAGPGANVLTF
>TRBJ1-3|TRBV6-1|many|-
TGTGCCAGCATCCCAGGGCGTTTTCGAAACACCATATATTTT
CASIPGRFRNTIYF
>TRBJ2-7|TRBV28|many|-
TGTGCCAGCACCCAGCCGGGATCTCCTTCAGAGCAGTACTTC
CASTQPGSPSEQYF
>TRBJ1-1|TRBV12-3/TRBV12-4|many|TRBD1
TGTGCCAGCAGTTTCCGGACAGGGCACACTGAAGCTTTCTTT
CASSFRTGHTEAFF
>TRBJ1-5|TRBV24-1|-|-
TGTGCCACCAGTGAGGGAGGCCGCGGAGGTTGTCAGCCCCAGCATTTT
CATSEGGRGGCQPQHF
>TRBJ2-2|TRBV11-2|-|-
TGTGCCAGCAGCCCCCCGGGTCCAGGGCGTACCGGGGAGCTGTTTTTT
CASSPPGPGRTGELFF
>TRBJ1-5|TRBV19|many|-
TGTGCCAGTAGGTTACAGGATAGCAATCAGCCCCAGCATTTT
CASRLQDSNQPQHF
>TRBJ1-1|TRBV29-1|many|-
TGCAGCGTTGACAGGAGTGCTGAAGCTTTCTTT
CSVDRSAEAFF
>TRBJ1-1|TRBV19|many|-
TGTGCCAGTAGTCGCAGGGCTGAAGCTTTCTTT
CASSRRAEAFF
>TRBJ1-2|TRBV12-3/TRBV12-4|many|TRBD1
TGTGCCAGCACACTGGGACAGGGGGCGTATGGCTACACCTTC
CASTLGQGAYGYTF
>TRBJ1-6|TRBV20-1|few|-
TGCAGTGCTAGGGGTTTAGTCGCACGAGGGGGAACCCTCCACTTT
CSARGLVARGGTLHF
>TRBJ2-2|TRBV6-1|-|-
TGTGCCACCCACCGGAGGTCCGGGGAGCTGTTTTTT
CATHRRSGELFF
>TRBJ1-5|TRBV30|-|-
TGTGCCTGGGGACTAGGCAATCAGCCCCAGCATTTT
CAWGLGNQPQHF
>TRBJ2-5|TRBV5-1|many|-
TGCGCCAGCAGCTTGTACAGGGACCAAGAGACCCAGTACTTC
CASSLYRDQETQYF
>TRBJ1-1|TRBV29-1|-|-
TGCAGCGGATGTAAGGACCTCGCTGAAGCTTTCTTT
CSGCKDLAEAFF
>TRBJ1-3|TRBV20-1|many|-
TGCAGTGCGACTGGTAGCTCTGGAAACACCATATATTTT
CSATGSSGNTIYF
>TRBJ1-1|TRBV6-5|many|-
TGTGCCAGCAGTTACTCAGAAGTCGGCACTGAAGCTTTCTTT
CASSYSEVGTEAFF
>TRBJ1-1|TRBV18|many|-
TGTGCCAGCTCAGGGTCGGCGAACACTGAAGCTTTCTTT
CASSGSANTEAFF
>TRBJ1-2|TRBV12-3/TRBV12-4|many|-
TGTGCCAGCAGTTTTGTTGTAGGTTATGGCTACACCTTC
CASSFVVGYGYTF
>TRBJ2-3|TRBV12-3/TRBV12-4|-|-
TGTGCCAGCAGTTCCTGGGGGGTAACTTTCACAGATACGCAGTATTTT
CASSSWGVTFTDTQYF